This T cell receptor beta chain is from a study of T cell responses to AZD1222 COVID-19 vaccine. Study background: The analysis combined second doses at about 4 or about 12 weeks. Overall study findings and caveats: Seropositive status at baseline applied to only five to seven AZD1222 recipients. Vaccine-related CD4 TCRs covered spike, predominating at 160-218 and 743-854.

Profiling relied on immunoSEQ multiplex PCR, and the TCRdb table lists in-frame clones only, not all of them. This table holds 110,000 to 150,000 clones, about nine tenths found once. Germline CDR1 LNHDA, CDR2 SQIVND (reference sequence). V gave up 6 bases and J gave up 3 bases, with 15 bases separating them. This CDR3 contains 15 residues. Regarding this clone: The antigen remains unidentified.

The chain couples TRBV19 to TRBJ1-5, with unresolved D. This specimen was peripheral blood, taken on day 0 of AZD1222 vaccination. The sequence was obtained from an adult in good health. The CDR3 sequence: CASRNQGGINQPQHF. The CDR3 DNA sequence: TGTGCCAGTAGGAATCAAGGTGGGATCAATCAGCCCCAGCATTTT.